These T cell receptor beta chains were read from a single sample in a study of cytomegalovirus exposure and HLA in healthy donors. Generated by immunoSEQ multiplex PCR, the TCRdb table keeps only in-frame clones and is missing some. The top ten hold 1.5% to 2% of the sample, which has 150,000 or so clones, 73% seen once. The sample consisted of PBMCs. Receptors originate from a woman aged 18-29 years in good health and CMV-seronegative. The CDR3 runs from the conserved cysteine through the conserved F or W. Fields, in order: clone size, V gene, D gene, J gene, CDR3 length, CDR3 protein, CDR3 DNA. D genes are given only for firm matches. For some rows the clone size is stated as once, few or many, or as a class when expanded; others skip it.

abundance: -
v_gene: TRBV14
d_gene: -
j_gene: TRBJ1-6
len: 14
CDR3aa: CASSQDGIRSPLHF
CDR3nt: TGTGCCAGCAGCCAAGATGGCATTCGTTCACCCCTCCACTTT

abundance: -
v_gene: TRBV7-3
d_gene: -
j_gene: TRBJ2-6
len: 15
CDR3aa: CASRLSGPGANVLTF
CDR3nt: TGTGCCAGCAGACTGTCAGGGCCTGGGGCCAACGTCCTGACTTTC

abundance: -
v_gene: TRBV5-1
d_gene: -
j_gene: TRBJ1-5
len: 13
CDR3aa: CASSASEGQPQHF
CDR3nt: TGCGCCAGCAGCGCGTCGGAGGGTCAGCCCCAGCATTTT

abundance: few
v_gene: TRBV7-2
d_gene: -
j_gene: TRBJ2-5
len: 13
CDR3aa: CASSAQGLETQYF
CDR3nt: TGTGCCAGCAGCGCTCAGGGGCTTGAGACCCAGTACTTC

abundance: -
v_gene: TRBV5-4
d_gene: -
j_gene: TRBJ2-3
len: 15
CDR3aa: CASSLAGGLEDTQYF
CDR3nt: TGTGCCAGCAGCTTGGCCGGTGGTTTAGAAGATACGCAGTATTTT

abundance: -
v_gene: TRBV2
d_gene: TRBD2
j_gene: TRBJ2-5
len: 14
CDR3aa: CASRVTSGRETQYF
CDR3nt: TGTGCCAGCAGGGTTACTAGCGGGAGGGAGACCCAGTACTTC

abundance: -
v_gene: TRBV7-2
d_gene: TRBD1
j_gene: TRBJ1-4
len: 15
CDR3aa: CASSPRTGGDEKLFF
CDR3nt: TGTGCCAGCAGCCCCCGTACAGGGGGAGATGAAAAACTGTTTTTT

abundance: -
v_gene: TRBV6-5
d_gene: -
j_gene: TRBJ1-1
len: 15
CDR3aa: CASSFFRFPNTEAFF
CDR3nt: TGTGCCAGCAGTTTCTTCAGGTTTCCGAACACTGAAGCTTTCTTT

abundance: -
v_gene: TRBV7-2
d_gene: TRBD2
j_gene: TRBJ2-1
len: 17
CDR3aa: CASSPRTSGSSYNEQFF
CDR3nt: TGTGCCAGCAGCCCCAGGACTAGCGGTAGCTCCTACAATGAGCAGTTCTTC

abundance: -
v_gene: TRBV2
d_gene: TRBD2
j_gene: TRBJ2-3
len: 14
CDR3aa: CASGDRLAGDTQYF
CDR3nt: TGTGCCAGCGGGGATCGGCTAGCGGGAGATACGCAGTATTTT

abundance: once
v_gene: TRBV2
d_gene: TRBD1
j_gene: TRBJ2-2
len: 16
CDR3aa: CASTRKGQGATGELFF
CDR3nt: TGTGCCAGTACCCGGAAGGGACAGGGAGCCACCGGGGAGCTGTTTTTT

abundance: -
v_gene: TRBV27
d_gene: -
j_gene: TRBJ2-2
len: 14
CDR3aa: CASSTKESTGELFF
CDR3nt: TGTGCCAGCAGTACGAAAGAGTCGACCGGGGAGCTGTTTTTT

abundance: -
v_gene: TRBV7-2
d_gene: TRBD2
j_gene: TRBJ2-5
len: 15
CDR3aa: CASSLTSGGAETQYF
CDR3nt: TGTGCCAGCAGCTTGACTAGCGGGGGGGCGGAGACCCAGTACTTC

abundance: -
v_gene: TRBV5-1
d_gene: TRBD1
j_gene: TRBJ1-2
len: 15
CDR3aa: CASSLARGAVGGYTF
CDR3nt: TGCGCCAGCAGCTTGGCCAGGGGGGCTGTAGGTGGCTACACCTTC

abundance: -
v_gene: TRBV29-1
d_gene: -
j_gene: TRBJ1-3
len: 14
CDR3aa: CSVEPTGFGNTIYF
CDR3nt: TGCAGCGTTGAACCTACAGGGTTTGGAAACACCATATATTTT

abundance: -
v_gene: TRBV30
d_gene: -
j_gene: TRBJ1-5
len: 12
CDR3aa: CACSDRDQPQHF
CDR3nt: TGTGCCTGTTCGGACAGAGATCAGCCCCAGCATTTT

abundance: once
v_gene: TRBV25-1
d_gene: -
j_gene: TRBJ1-5
len: 17
CDR3aa: CASSPSQPGAGNQPQHF
CDR3nt: TGTGCCAGCAGTCCCAGTCAGCCTGGAGCGGGCAATCAGCCCCAGCATTTT

abundance: -
v_gene: TRBV7-3
d_gene: -
j_gene: TRBJ1-2
len: 12
CDR3aa: CASSFPGGGYTF
CDR3nt: TGTGCCAGCAGCTTCCCCGGAGGTGGCTACACCTTC

abundance: -
v_gene: TRBV1
d_gene: -
j_gene: TRBJ2-5
len: 16
CDR3aa: CTSSQDSGIGPGTQYF
CDR3nt: TGCACCAGCAGCCAAGATTCAGGCATCGGTCCCGGGACCCAGTACTTC

abundance: -
v_gene: TRBV5-5
d_gene: TRBD1
j_gene: TRBJ1-2
len: 19
CDR3aa: CASSQGALGGQGNNYGYTF
CDR3nt: TGTGCCAGCAGCCAAGGGGCTCTAGGGGGACAGGGGAATAACTATGGCTACACCTTC

abundance: -
v_gene: TRBV6-4
d_gene: TRBD2
j_gene: TRBJ2-1
len: 16
CDR3aa: CASSAGLAGASNEQFF
CDR3nt: TGTGCCAGCAGTGCTGGACTAGCGGGAGCTTCCAATGAGCAGTTCTTC

abundance: -
v_gene: TRBV5-1
d_gene: TRBD1
j_gene: TRBJ2-5
len: 14
CDR3aa: CASSPGTEYETQYF
CDR3nt: TGCGCCAGCAGCCCAGGGACAGAGTATGAGACCCAGTACTTC

abundance: -
v_gene: TRBV30
d_gene: TRBD1
j_gene: TRBJ1-1
len: 14
CDR3aa: CAWSPGQQNTEAFF
CDR3nt: TGTGCCTGGAGTCCGGGACAGCAGAACACTGAAGCTTTCTTT

abundance: -
v_gene: TRBV30
d_gene: -
j_gene: TRBJ1-1
len: 12
CDR3aa: CAWSVRFNKAFF
CDR3nt: TGTGCCTGGAGTGTTCGGTTTAATAAAGCTTTCTTT

abundance: few
v_gene: TRBV7-2
d_gene: -
j_gene: TRBJ2-1
len: 17
CDR3aa: CASSLFGSDSRSNEQFF
CDR3nt: TGTGCCAGCAGCTTATTTGGTTCGGACAGTCGTTCCAATGAGCAGTTCTTC